This T cell receptor beta chain stems from a study of cytomegalovirus exposure and HLA in healthy donors. With 60 Vbeta and 13 Jbeta primers, the PCR was carried out. Some clones are missing from TCRdb's copy, which holds only in-frame ones; the method was immunoSEQ multiplex PCR. This sample has fewer than 130,000 clones, with more than 70% found just once. The CDR3 totals 14 residues. V dropped 2 bases and J dropped 9 bases, with 14 bases sitting between them. The V gene's germline CDR1 is ENHRY and CDR2 SYGVKD. This TCR derives from a woman aged 60 to 75 in good health and CMV-seropositive. Sequencing was done on a sample of PBMCs. V usage is TRBV10-3 and J usage is TRBJ1-5; tentative D call: TRBD1 (5 bases). As DNA, the CDR3 is TGTGCCATCAGTGAGGCGGGGTCCGGGGGGCCCCAGCATTTT. It yields the protein CAISEAGSGGPQHF.